This T cell receptor (beta chain) was recovered during a study of cytomegalovirus exposure and HLA in healthy donors. Notes on the study in general: An ancestry cluster, one associated with Asian ancestry, reportedly showed fewer N-insertions than the roughly 670-donor mean in a later analysis.

This clone has more than one count but fewer than ten. The antigen remains undetermined. The germline V gene encodes CDR1 SQVTM and CDR2 ANQGSEA. The V and J ends lost 0 bases and 1 base, in that order; junction bases with no gene match: 5. The CDR3 has 15 residues. Both 60 Vbeta primers and 13 Jbeta primers went into the PCR. This table comes from immunoSEQ multiplex PCR, and its TCRdb copy is limited to in-frame clones, with some not included. Of over 200,000 clones in the sample, around 73% were seen once. What was sequenced was PBMCs. The source of this sequence is a male donor in good health and CMV-seronegative. The rearrangement joins TRBV29-1 to TRBJ2-5, with 7 bases lining up with TRBD2. The CDR3 DNA follows: TGCAGCGTTGAAGAAAGGGGAGGGAGCCAAGAGACCCAGTACTTC. It yields the protein CSVEERGGSQETQYF.